This TCR beta chain was sequenced for a study of T cell repertoires in cytomegalovirus infection. As concerns this clonotype: Its antigen is as yet unknown.

A single record per CDR3 protein comes from TCRdb applying MiXCR to the reads. The table records roughly 230,000 distinct CDR3 sequences, 20% to 25% of them present only once. Findings and caveats of the study: Identification of carriers of CMV plus the relevant HLA was performed using cumulative public TCR beta family frequency.

Trimming cost V 5 bases and J 6 bases; bases outside gene matches: 15. The CDR3 is 18 residues long. Germline lookup yields CDR1 LNHNV and CDR2 YYDKDF (reference sequence). Sequencing was carried out using CD8+ T cells from PBMCs. V usage is TRBV15 and J usage is TRBJ2-4; TRBD1 matches at 11 bases. The TCR comes from a human donor in good health (CMV status not recorded). Some clones in this sample may be carry-over from other donors' samples. The CDR3 DNA follows: TGTGCCACCAGCGTAAGGACAGGGGGCTCCTCGTTAGGAAACATTCAGTACTTC. Its translation is CATSVRTGGSSLGNIQYF.